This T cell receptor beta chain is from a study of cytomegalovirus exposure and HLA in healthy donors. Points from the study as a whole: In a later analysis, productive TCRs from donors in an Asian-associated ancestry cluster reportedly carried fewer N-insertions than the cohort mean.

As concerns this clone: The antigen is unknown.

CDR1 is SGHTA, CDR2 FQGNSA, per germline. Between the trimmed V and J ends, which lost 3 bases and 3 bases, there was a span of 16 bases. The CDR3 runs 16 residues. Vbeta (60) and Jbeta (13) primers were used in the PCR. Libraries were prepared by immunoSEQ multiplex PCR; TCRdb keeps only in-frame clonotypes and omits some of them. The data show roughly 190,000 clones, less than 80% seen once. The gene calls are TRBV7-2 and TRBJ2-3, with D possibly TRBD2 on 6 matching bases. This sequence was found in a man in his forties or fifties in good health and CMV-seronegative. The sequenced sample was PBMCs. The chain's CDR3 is CASSFPDTGETDTQYF. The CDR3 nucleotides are TGTGCCAGCAGCTTCCCAGACACGGGAGAAACAGATACGCAGTATTTT.